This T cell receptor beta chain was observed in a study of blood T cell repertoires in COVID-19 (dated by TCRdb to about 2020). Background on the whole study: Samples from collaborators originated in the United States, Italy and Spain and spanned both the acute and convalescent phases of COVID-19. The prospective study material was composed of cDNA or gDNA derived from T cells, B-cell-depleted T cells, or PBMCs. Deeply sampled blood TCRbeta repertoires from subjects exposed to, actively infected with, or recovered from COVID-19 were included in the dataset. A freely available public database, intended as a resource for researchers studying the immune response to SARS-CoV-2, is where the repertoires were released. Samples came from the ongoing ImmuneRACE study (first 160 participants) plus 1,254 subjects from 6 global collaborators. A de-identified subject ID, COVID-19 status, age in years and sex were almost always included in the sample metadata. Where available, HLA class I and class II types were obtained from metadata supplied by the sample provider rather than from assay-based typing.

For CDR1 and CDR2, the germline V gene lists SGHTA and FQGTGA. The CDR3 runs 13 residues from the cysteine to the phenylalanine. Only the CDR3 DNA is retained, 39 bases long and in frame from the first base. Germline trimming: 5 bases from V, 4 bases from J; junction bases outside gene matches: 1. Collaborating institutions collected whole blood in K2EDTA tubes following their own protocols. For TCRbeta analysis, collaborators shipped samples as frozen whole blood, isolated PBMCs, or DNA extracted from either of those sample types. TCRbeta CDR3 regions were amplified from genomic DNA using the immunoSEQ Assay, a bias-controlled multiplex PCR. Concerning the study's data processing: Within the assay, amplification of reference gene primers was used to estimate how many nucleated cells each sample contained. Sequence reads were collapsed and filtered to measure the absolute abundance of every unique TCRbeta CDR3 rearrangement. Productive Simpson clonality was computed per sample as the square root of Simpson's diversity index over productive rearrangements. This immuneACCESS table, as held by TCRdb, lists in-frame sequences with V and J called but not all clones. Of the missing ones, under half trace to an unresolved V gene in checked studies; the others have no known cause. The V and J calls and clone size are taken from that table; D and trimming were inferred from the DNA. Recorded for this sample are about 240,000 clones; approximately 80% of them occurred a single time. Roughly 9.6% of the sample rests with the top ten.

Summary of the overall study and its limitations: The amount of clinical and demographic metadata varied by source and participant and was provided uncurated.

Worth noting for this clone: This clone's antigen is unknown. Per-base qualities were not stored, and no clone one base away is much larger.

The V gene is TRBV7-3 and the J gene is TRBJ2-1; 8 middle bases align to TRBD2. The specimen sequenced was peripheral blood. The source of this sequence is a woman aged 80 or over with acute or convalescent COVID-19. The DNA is TGTGCCAGCAGCCGCGGGGGGTACAATGAGCAGTTCTTC. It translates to CASSRGGYNEQFF.